This T cell receptor (beta chain) was sequenced during a study of T-cell reconstitution after alpha-beta-depleted transplantation in children. Trimming pared 3 bases from V and 6 bases from J, leaving 14 bases between. Germline CDR1 reads SGHRS; CDR2 reads YFSETQ. The length of the CDR3 is 14 residues. This sample's TCRbeta library carried unique molecular identifier barcodes. Using its own MiXCR run on the PCR reads, TCRdb lists one record per CDR3 protein. This table holds around 250,000 distinct CDR3 sequences, about 25% found once. Sequences were derived from PBMCs, sampled before TCRalphabeta/CD19-depleted stem cell transplant. This TCR derives from a girl between 2 and 10 years old with Fanconi anemia, due to receive a stem cell transplant. The chain is built from TRBV5-1 and TRBJ2-3; D is undetermined. In nucleotides, the CDR3 is TGCGCCAGCAGCTCTGCCCCATCTGACGATACGCAGTATTTT. Encoded protein: CASSSAPSDDTQYF.